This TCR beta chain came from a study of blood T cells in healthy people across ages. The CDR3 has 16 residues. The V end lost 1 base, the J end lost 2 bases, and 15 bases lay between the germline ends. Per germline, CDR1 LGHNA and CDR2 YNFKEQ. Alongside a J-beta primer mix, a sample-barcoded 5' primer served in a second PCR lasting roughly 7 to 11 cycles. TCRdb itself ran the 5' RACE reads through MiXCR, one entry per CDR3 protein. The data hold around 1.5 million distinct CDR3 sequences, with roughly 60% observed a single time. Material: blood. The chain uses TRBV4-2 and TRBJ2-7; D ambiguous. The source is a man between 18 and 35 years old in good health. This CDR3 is CASSQVIARLTYEQYF. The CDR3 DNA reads TGTGCCAGCAGCCAAGTAATCGCGCGCTTGACCTACGAGCAGTACTTC.